The 2 T cell receptor beta chains reported below all come from one sample, sequenced in a study of blood T cell repertoires in COVID-19. Repertoires were generated with immunoSEQ multiplex PCR, while TCRdb's copy carries only in-frame clones and drops some. The table shows 200,000 to 250,000 clones, with 75% to 85% occurring only once. The specimen was peripheral blood. Every receptor here comes from a woman aged 80 or over with COVID-19, enrolled during active disease.

V and J are TRBV6-5 and TRBJ2-1; 10 positions agree with TRBD1. The CDR3 consists of 15 residues. Germline V gives CDR1 MNHEY, CDR2 SVGAGI. V shed 5 bases and J 8 bases; nucleotides not matched to a gene: 9. CDR3: CASSHGQGVFYEQFF. The CDR3 DNA follows: TGTGCCAGCAGTCACGGACAGGGGGTTTTCTATGAGCAGTTCTTC.

In its sample, this clone was seen a few times. Other nucleotide sequences from this sample produce the same CDR3. V gene TRBV30 combines with J gene TRBJ1-1; a weak D match, TRBD1 (5 bases). Trimming removed 3 bases from V and 2 bases from J, with 10 bases in between. This CDR3 has 13 residues. Germline-derived CDR1 and CDR2 are GTSNPN and SVGIG (reference sequence). As DNA, the CDR3 is TGTGCCTGGAGCCGCCAGGGAAACACTGAAGCTTTCTTT. It encodes CAWSRQGNTEAFF.